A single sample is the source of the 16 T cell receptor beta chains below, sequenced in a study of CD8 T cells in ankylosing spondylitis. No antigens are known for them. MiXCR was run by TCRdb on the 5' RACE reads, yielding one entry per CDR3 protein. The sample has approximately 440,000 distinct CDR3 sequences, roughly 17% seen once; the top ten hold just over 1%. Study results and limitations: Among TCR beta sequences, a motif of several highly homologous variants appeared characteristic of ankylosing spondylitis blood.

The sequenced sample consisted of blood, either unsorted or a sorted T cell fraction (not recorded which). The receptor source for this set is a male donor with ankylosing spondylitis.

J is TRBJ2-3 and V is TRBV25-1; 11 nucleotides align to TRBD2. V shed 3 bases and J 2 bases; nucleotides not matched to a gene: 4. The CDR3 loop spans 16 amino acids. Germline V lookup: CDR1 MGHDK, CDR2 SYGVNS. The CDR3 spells CASSDRLAGTTDTQYF. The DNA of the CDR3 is TGTGCCAGCAGTGATAGACTAGCGGGGACCACAGATACGCAGTATTTT.

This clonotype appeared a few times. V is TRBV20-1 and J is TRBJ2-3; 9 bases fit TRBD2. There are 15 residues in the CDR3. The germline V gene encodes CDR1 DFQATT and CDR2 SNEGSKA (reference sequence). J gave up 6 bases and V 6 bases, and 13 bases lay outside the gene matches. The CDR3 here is CSAPRLAEGGDTQYF. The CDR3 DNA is TGCAGTGCCCCAAGACTAGCGGAGGGTGGGGATACGCAGTATTTT.

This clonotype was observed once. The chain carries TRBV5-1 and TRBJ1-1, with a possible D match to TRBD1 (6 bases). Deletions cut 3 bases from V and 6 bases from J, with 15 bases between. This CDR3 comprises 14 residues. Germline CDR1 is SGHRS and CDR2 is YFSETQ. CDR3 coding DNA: TGCGCCAGCAGCTCCCTCCGGGGGCCCCCTGAAGCTTTCTTT. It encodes CASSSLRGPPEAFF.

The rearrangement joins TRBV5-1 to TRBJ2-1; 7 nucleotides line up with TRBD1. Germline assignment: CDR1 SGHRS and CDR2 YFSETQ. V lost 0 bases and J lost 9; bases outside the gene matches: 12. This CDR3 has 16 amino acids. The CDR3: CASSLAQDRRGGEQFF. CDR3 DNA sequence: TGCGCCAGCAGCTTGGCCCAGGACAGGAGAGGGGGTGAGCAGTTCTTC.

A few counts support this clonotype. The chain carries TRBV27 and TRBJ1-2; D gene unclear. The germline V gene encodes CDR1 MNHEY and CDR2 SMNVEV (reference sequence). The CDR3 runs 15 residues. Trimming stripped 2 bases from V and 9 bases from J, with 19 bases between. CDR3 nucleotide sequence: TGTGCCAGCAGTTTAACGGGAAGCTTAACTTCCCGCTACACCTTC. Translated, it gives CASSLTGSLTSRYTF.

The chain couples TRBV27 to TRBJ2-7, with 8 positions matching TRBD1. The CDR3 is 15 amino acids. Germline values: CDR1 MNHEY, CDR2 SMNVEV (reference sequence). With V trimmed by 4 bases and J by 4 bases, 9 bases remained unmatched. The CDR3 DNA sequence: TGTGCCAGCAGTTCGGCGCCAGGGGGCTGGTACGAGCAGTACTTC. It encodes CASSSAPGGWYEQYF.

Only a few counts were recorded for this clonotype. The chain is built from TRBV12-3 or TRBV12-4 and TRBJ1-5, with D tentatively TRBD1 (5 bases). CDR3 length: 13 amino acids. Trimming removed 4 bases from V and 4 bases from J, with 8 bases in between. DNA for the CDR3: TGTGCCAGCAGTTGGGGCAGGAATCAGCCCCAGCATTTT. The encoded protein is CASSWGRNQPQHF.

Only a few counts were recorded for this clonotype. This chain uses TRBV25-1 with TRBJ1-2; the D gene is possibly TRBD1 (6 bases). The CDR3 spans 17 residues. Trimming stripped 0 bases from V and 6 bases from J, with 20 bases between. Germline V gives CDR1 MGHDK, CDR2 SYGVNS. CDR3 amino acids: CASSEYGGASLIHGYTF. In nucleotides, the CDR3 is TGTGCCAGCAGTGAATATGGGGGGGCGAGTCTTATCCATGGCTACACCTTC.

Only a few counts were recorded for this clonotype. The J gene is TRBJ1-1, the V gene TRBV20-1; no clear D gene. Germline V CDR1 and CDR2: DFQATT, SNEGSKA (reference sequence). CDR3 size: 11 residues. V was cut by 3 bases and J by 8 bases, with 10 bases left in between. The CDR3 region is CSASPRLEAFF. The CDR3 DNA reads TGCAGTGCTAGTCCTAGGTTAGAAGCTTTCTTT.

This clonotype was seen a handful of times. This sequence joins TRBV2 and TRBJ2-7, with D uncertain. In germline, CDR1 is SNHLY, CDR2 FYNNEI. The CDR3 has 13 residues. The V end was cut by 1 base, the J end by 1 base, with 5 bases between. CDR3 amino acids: CASSEVLSYEQYF. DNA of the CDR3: TGTGCCAGCAGTGAAGTTTTATCCTACGAGCAGTACTTC.

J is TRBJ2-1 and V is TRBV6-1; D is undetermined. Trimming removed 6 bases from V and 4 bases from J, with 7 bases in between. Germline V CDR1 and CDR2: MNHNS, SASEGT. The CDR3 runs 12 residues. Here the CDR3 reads CASRSGYNEQFF. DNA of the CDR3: TGTGCCAGCAGGTCCGGGTACAATGAGCAGTTCTTC.

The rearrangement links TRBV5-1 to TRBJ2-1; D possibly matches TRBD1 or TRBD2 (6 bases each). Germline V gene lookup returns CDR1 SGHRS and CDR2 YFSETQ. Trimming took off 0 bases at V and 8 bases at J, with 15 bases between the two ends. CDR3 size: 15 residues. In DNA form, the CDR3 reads TGCGCCAGCAGCTTGGGGGGGGCCACAATCGATGAGCAGTTCTTC. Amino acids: CASSLGGATIDEQFF.

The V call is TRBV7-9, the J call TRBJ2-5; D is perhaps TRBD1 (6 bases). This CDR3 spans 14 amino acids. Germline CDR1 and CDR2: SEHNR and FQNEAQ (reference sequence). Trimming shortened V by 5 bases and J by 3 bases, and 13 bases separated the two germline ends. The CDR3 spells CASSATGTKETQYF. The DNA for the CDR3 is TGTGCCAGCAGCGCCACCGGGACAAAAGAGACCCAGTACTTC.

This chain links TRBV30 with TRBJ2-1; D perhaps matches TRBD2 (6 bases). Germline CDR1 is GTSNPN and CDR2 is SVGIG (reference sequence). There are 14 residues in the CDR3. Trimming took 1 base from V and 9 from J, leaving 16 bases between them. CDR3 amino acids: CAWSAGDWWSEQFF. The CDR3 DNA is TGTGCCTGGAGTGCGGGGGACTGGTGGAGTGAGCAGTTCTTC. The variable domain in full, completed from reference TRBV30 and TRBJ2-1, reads SQTIHQWPATLVQPVGSPLSLECTVEGTSNPNLYWYRQAAGRGLQLLFYSVGIGQISSEVPQNLSASRPQDRQFILSSKKLLLSDSGFYLCAWSAGDWWSEQFFGPGTRLTVL.

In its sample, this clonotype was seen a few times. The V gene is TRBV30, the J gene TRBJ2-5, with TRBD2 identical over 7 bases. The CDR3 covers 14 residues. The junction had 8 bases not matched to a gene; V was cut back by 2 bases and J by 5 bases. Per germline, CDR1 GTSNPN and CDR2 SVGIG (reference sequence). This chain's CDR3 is CAWSRNTGGETQYF. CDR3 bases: TGTGCCTGGAGTAGGAACACCGGGGGGGAGACCCAGTACTTC.

CDR3: CASSPGSEGTYEQYF. For the CDR3, the DNA is TGTGCCAGCAGCCCCGGGTCCGAGGGAACCTACGAGCAGTACTTC. The chain carries TRBV7-2 and TRBJ2-7; a possible D gene is TRBD2 (5 bases). The germline gives CDR1 SGHTA, CDR2 FQGNSA. The CDR3 sequence is 15 residues long. Trimming shortened V by 5 bases and J by 2 bases, and 16 bases separated the two germline ends.